This record looks at one T cell receptor beta chain sequence and its context. It lacks a known antigen. No much larger clone is present one base from it, and per-base qualities are unavailable. Using the deep immunoSEQ assay, TCR CDR3 regions were amplified from genomic DNA by multiplex PCR. Extracted genomic DNA from each cell subset was spread evenly across all wells of several immunoSEQ 96-well plates, with each plate serving as a replicate. For sorted subsets, roughly 0.2 ug genomic DNA, equal to 25,000 to 35,000 T cell genomes, was loaded into each replicate PCR. Purified libraries were quantified with a Qubit 3.0 fluorometer, sized on a Bioanalyzer 2100, and re-quantified with the KAPA Library Quantification kit. Each immunoSEQ 96-well plate was sequenced on its own single-read 150-cycle Illumina NextSeq 550 flow cell. In the paper's pipeline: Because only junctional sequences without quality scores were contained in the immunoSEQ output, filtering matching that applied to full-length reads could not be performed. Sequences were annotated with PyIR, a Python wrapper for IgBLAST v1.9, and V/J genes and CDR3 were assigned using IMGT germline references. Reads were filtered out if the reads had weak V/J assignments (E-value above 1e-6), no CDR3, stop codons, out-of-frame junctions, or ambiguous translated residues. A V3J clonotype was defined by an identical inferred V gene, J gene, and CDR3 amino acid sequence. The percentage overlap between two repertoires was calculated by dividing the number of shared unique clonotypes by the size of the smaller repertoire. Three approaches were used to assess repertoire richness: RTK rarefaction, the Chao1 estimator, and Recon v2.1 estimates of unobserved clonotypes. Generation probabilities were computed with OLGA for all TCRbeta clonotypes obtained by the gDNA method from a handful of donors. TCRdb stores this immuneACCESS table with in-frame sequences only. Part of the clones is absent; in the studies checked, under half of the shortfall reflects unresolved V genes, and no reason is known for the rest. V, J and clone size are those of that table, while D and trimming were read from the DNA. The sample table shows about 2 million clones, and 95% are seen once. The ten largest clonotypes hold 0.13% of the sample.

The CDR3 runs 14 residues from the cysteine to the phenylalanine. Left in the record is the CDR3 DNA by itself, 42 bases read in frame from the first base. The trim is 0 bases for V and 2 bases for J, with a gap of 7 bases between the germline ends. In the germline V gene (reference sequence), CDR1 corresponds to LNHNV and CDR2 to YYDKDF. This record belongs to a study of shared clonotypes between healthy human individuals (dated by TCRdb to the early 2020s). Notes on the research overall: The cohort comprised two women and a few men aged 18 to 49 years. For each donor, CD4 naive and CD4 memory were each given three plates, CD8 naive was given two plates, and CD8 memory was given one plate. To estimate repertoire size and how much clonotype sharing occurs between individuals, the study deeply sequenced the blood TCR repertoires of a handful of healthy adults. Libraries were prepared and TCR repertoires were sequenced by different laboratories using diverse techniques, in order to increase sequencing depth and limit assay-specific biases. Each donor's leukapheresis produced roughly between roughly 0.9 and 9 billion PBMCs.

The donors were healthy, HIV-negative adults who had no recently reported acute infections or vaccinations. Only Caucasian adults living in Nashville, Tennessee, USA were represented among the donors. CD4+ T cells were enriched through magnetic negative selection, after which naive cells were positively selected on CD45RA and the remaining negative fraction served as the memory subset. Blood was obtained by leukapheresis, after which PBMCs were separated by Ficoll-Histopaque density gradient centrifugation and cryopreserved in liquid nitrogen vapor phase. Purity and quantity of every magnetically sorted T cell population were checked by analytical flow cytometry. Genomic DNA was isolated from every sorted fraction and measured by UV absorbance on a Nanodrop 2000c. Study-wide findings and limitations: Sampling was limited to blood, and TCR repertoires in tissue likely differ from TCR repertoires in blood. Estimated clonotype richness was generally larger for naive than for memory subsets. Pairwise subsampling indicated that sequencing depth was expected to affect the degree of clonotype sharing among donors. Even with the large sequencing depth, rarefaction of the sorted-subset datasets indicated that sequencing was incomplete. When a handful of donors were compared, the shared fraction of clonotypes was around 5% for naive CD4, roughly 3.3% for naive CD8, 2.3% for memory CD4, and less than 0.5% for memory CD8. Compared with non-shared clonotypes, the clonotypes found in all four sorted-subset donors had higher generation probabilities. Because the study included only a small number of donors, the genetic and exposure-history diversity represented was limited.

This clonotype was sampled from a man aged 18 to 30 in good health. The rearrangement combines TRBV15 with TRBJ1-2; the D gene lacks a confident call. Sequencing used naive CD4+ T cells sorted from blood. Reading the label with the study, this specimen's cell subset or site is: CD45RA+ positively selected. The base sequence is TGTGCCACCAGCAGAGATCGGGAAAACTATGGCTACACCTTC. Protein translation: CATSRDRENYGYTF.